These 4 T cell receptor beta chains originate from one sample sequenced in a study of control samples from healthy donors and cancer patients (dated by TCRdb to 2018 to 2020). Library generation was performed with the immunoSEQ multiplex PCR assay. The source is immuneACCESS, and TCRdb retained only in-frame sequences with V and J called. Part of the clones is not carried over; for the studies checked, unresolved V genes explain less than half of this, and the remainder is unexplained. In this sample the table shows 150,000 to 200,000 clones, 90% to 95% of which occur a single time. The ten largest clonotypes hold about 1.6% of the sample. Sequencing input: blood. These receptors all come from a woman aged 25 to 39 in good health.

The rearrangement joins TRBV19 to TRBJ1-2; D is uncertain. Trimming left V 1 base short and J 2 bases short, with 14 bases between. CDR1 is LNHDA and CDR2 is SQIVND in the germline V gene (reference sequence). There are 16 residues in the CDR3. The DNA of the CDR3 is TGTGCCAGTAGTATAGGGGTGACGGGGAGAAACTATGGCTACACCTTC. This codes for CASSIGVTGRNYGYTF.

The gene calls are TRBV28 and TRBJ1-1; D is perhaps TRBD1 (5 bases). This CDR3 is 12 amino acids long. V was trimmed by 5 bases and J by 10 bases, leaving 14 bases between them. Germline V CDR1 and CDR2: MDHEN, SYDVKM. In DNA, the CDR3 is TGTGCCAGCAGTGAACCTCGGGGGGGAGCTTTCTTT. Its protein is CASSEPRGGAFF. Based on the CDR3 plus reference TRBV28 and TRBJ1-1, the full variable domain is DVKVTQSSRYLVKRTGEKVFLECVQDMDHENMFWYRQDPGLGLRLIYFSYDVKMKEKGDIPEGYSVSREKKERFSLILESASTNQTSMYLCASSEPRGGAFFGQGTRLTVV.

The chain has TRBV30 and TRBJ2-6, with D unresolved. Germline CDR1 GTSNPN, CDR2 SVGIG (reference sequence). This CDR3 is 14 amino acids long. Trimming pared 4 bases from V and 2 bases from J, leaving 9 bases between. The CDR3: CAWTRTPGANVLTF. The CDR3 DNA reads TGTGCCTGGACGAGAACCCCTGGGGCCAACGTCCTGACTTTC.

The count of this clone is one. The rearrangement joins TRBV9 to TRBJ1-2, with D perhaps TRBD1 (5 bases). CDR3 length: 15 residues. The V and J ends lost 0 bases and 1 base respectively, with 10 bases between them. Germline CDR1 SGDLS, CDR2 YYNGEE. The CDR3 loop is CASSVDPQVNYGYTF. The CDR3 DNA sequence: TGTGCCAGCAGCGTAGACCCACAGGTTAACTATGGCTACACCTTC.